These T cell receptor beta chains were read from a single sample in a study of preoperative IRX-2 immunotherapy in early breast cancer. The table came from immunoSEQ multiplex PCR; TCRdb's copy has only in-frame clones and leaves some out. The table lists roughly 43,000 clones, approximately 94% of them singletons, with roughly 1.5% in the top ten. The sequencing used tumor tissue, collected after IRX-2 immunotherapy. Receptors were obtained from a human donor with breast cancer. Both conserved end residues are part of each CDR3. Each record gives: CDR3 length, J gene, V gene, clone size, D gene, CDR3 DNA, CDR3 protein. The D gene is left open where the match is weak. Size is omitted from some rows. Given values are once, few, many or a class for expanded clones.

cdr3_length: 14; j_call: TRBJ1-2; v_call: TRBV4-2; clone_size: .; d_call: TRBD1; cdr3_nt: TGTGCCAGCAGCCCATCGGACAGGGGCTATGGCTACACCTTC; cdr3_aa: CASSPSDRGYGYTF
cdr3_length: 13; j_call: TRBJ1-3; v_call: TRBV7-6; clone_size: .; d_call: .; cdr3_nt: TGTGCCAGCAGCCCCACGGGGGGAAACACCATATATTTT; cdr3_aa: CASSPTGGNTIYF
cdr3_length: 16; j_call: TRBJ1-4; v_call: TRBV7-2; clone_size: .; d_call: .; cdr3_nt: TGTGCCAGCAGCTTAGGAGGCAGGTGGGGAGATGAAAAACTGTTTTTT; cdr3_aa: CASSLGGRWGDEKLFF
cdr3_length: 12; j_call: TRBJ2-1; v_call: TRBV18; clone_size: .; d_call: .; cdr3_nt: TGTGCCAGCTCAAGTGGACACAATGAGCAGTTCTTC; cdr3_aa: CASSSGHNEQFF
cdr3_length: 12; j_call: TRBJ2-2; v_call: TRBV6-1; clone_size: .; d_call: .; cdr3_nt: TGTGCCAGCAGGGGGGGAGGCGGGGAGCTGTTTTTT; cdr3_aa: CASRGGGGELFF
cdr3_length: 14; j_call: TRBJ1-1; v_call: TRBV10-3; clone_size: .; d_call: TRBD1; cdr3_nt: TGTGCCATCACCGTACAGGGGATGAACACTGAAGCTTTCTTT; cdr3_aa: CAITVQGMNTEAFF
cdr3_length: 14; j_call: TRBJ2-3; v_call: TRBV11-2; clone_size: .; d_call: .; cdr3_nt: TGTGCCAGCAGCGGACTGTGGAGCACAGATACGCAGTATTTT; cdr3_aa: CASSGLWSTDTQYF
cdr3_length: 16; j_call: TRBJ2-3; v_call: TRBV4-1; clone_size: few; d_call: .; cdr3_nt: TGCGCCAGCAGCCCCCCGTGGGGGAATAGGTGGGATACGCAGTATTTT; cdr3_aa: CASSPPWGNRWDTQYF
cdr3_length: 15; j_call: TRBJ2-7; v_call: TRBV28; clone_size: .; d_call: .; cdr3_nt: TGTGCCAGCAGTTTATGGGGCAGTCGTTCCTACGAGCAGTACTTC; cdr3_aa: CASSLWGSRSYEQYF
cdr3_length: 12; j_call: TRBJ1-1; v_call: TRBV28; clone_size: few; d_call: .; cdr3_nt: TGTGCCAGCAGCACCGGACACCCTGAAGCTTTCTTT; cdr3_aa: CASSTGHPEAFF
cdr3_length: 16; j_call: TRBJ2-3; v_call: TRBV27; clone_size: .; d_call: TRBD2; cdr3_nt: TGTGCCAGCAGTTTATTCAGCGGGAGCATAGGAGATACGCAGTATTTT; cdr3_aa: CASSLFSGSIGDTQYF
cdr3_length: 18; j_call: TRBJ1-5; v_call: TRBV11-3; clone_size: .; d_call: .; cdr3_nt: TGTGCCAGCAGCTCCTCCACCCCCGGACGAGGAAGCGGACAGCCCCAGCATTTT; cdr3_aa: CASSSSTPGRGSGQPQHF
cdr3_length: 14; j_call: TRBJ2-3; v_call: TRBV7-2; clone_size: .; d_call: .; cdr3_nt: TGTGCCAGCACCAGAGGGACCCACACAGATACGCAGTATTTT; cdr3_aa: CASTRGTHTDTQYF
cdr3_length: 13; j_call: TRBJ2-7; v_call: TRBV4-1; clone_size: .; d_call: .; cdr3_nt: TGCGCCAGCAGCCAAGCAGCCACCTACGAGCAGTACTTC; cdr3_aa: CASSQAATYEQYF
cdr3_length: 16; j_call: TRBJ2-5; v_call: TRBV4-2; clone_size: .; d_call: .; cdr3_nt: TGTGCCAGCAGCCAAGTGGGGGCGTACAGCACGGAGACCCAGTACTTC; cdr3_aa: CASSQVGAYSTETQYF
cdr3_length: 15; j_call: TRBJ1-2; v_call: TRBV6-5; clone_size: .; d_call: TRBD1; cdr3_nt: TGTGCCACCCTTTTCCTCAGGGGGAAGTATAATGGCTACACCTTC; cdr3_aa: CATLFLRGKYNGYTF
cdr3_length: 12; j_call: TRBJ2-5; v_call: TRBV28; clone_size: .; d_call: .; cdr3_nt: TGTGCCAGCAGTTTAATAGGGCAGACCCAGTACTTC; cdr3_aa: CASSLIGQTQYF
cdr3_length: 17; j_call: TRBJ1-5; v_call: TRBV28; clone_size: .; d_call: TRBD1; cdr3_nt: TGTGCCAGCAGTTGGGACAGGGGGTTTGGTAGCAATCAGCCCCAGCATTTT; cdr3_aa: CASSWDRGFGSNQPQHF
cdr3_length: 14; j_call: TRBJ2-7; v_call: TRBV14; clone_size: .; d_call: .; cdr3_nt: TGTGCCAGCAGCCAAGAGGGGGTCGTCCACGAGCAGTACTTC; cdr3_aa: CASSQEGVVHEQYF
cdr3_length: 16; j_call: TRBJ2-3; v_call: TRBV7-2; clone_size: .; d_call: TRBD2; cdr3_nt: TGTGCCAGCAGCTTAGCCGGGACTAGGGGAACAGATACGCAGTATTTT; cdr3_aa: CASSLAGTRGTDTQYF
cdr3_length: 14; j_call: TRBJ2-1; v_call: TRBV14; clone_size: .; d_call: .; cdr3_nt: TGTGCCAGCAGTGATGTTGGGGGTATGAATGAGCAGTTCTTC; cdr3_aa: CASSDVGGMNEQFF
cdr3_length: 15; j_call: TRBJ1-4; v_call: TRBV18; clone_size: once; d_call: .; cdr3_nt: TGTGCCAGCTCACCTCCGGGTCACCAGGGGGAAAAACTGTTTTTT; cdr3_aa: CASSPPGHQGEKLFF
cdr3_length: 15; j_call: TRBJ2-5; v_call: TRBV4-2; clone_size: .; d_call: TRBD2; cdr3_nt: TGTGCCAGCAGCTTCGGGACTAGGGTTCAAGAGACCCAGTACTTC; cdr3_aa: CASSFGTRVQETQYF
cdr3_length: 14; j_call: TRBJ1-6; v_call: TRBV11-2; clone_size: once; d_call: .; cdr3_nt: TGTGCCATTTCCCCCGTGCCCTATAATTCACCCCTCCACTTT; cdr3_aa: CAISPVPYNSPLHF
cdr3_length: 15; j_call: TRBJ1-2; v_call: TRBV7-8; clone_size: .; d_call: .; cdr3_nt: TGTGCCAGCAGCTCGAGGGGACCTTCTAACTATGGCTACACCTTC; cdr3_aa: CASSSRGPSNYGYTF
cdr3_length: 15; j_call: TRBJ2-2; v_call: TRBV4-3; clone_size: .; d_call: TRBD2; cdr3_nt: TGCGCCAGCAGCCAAGGCTCTAGCGGGCTAGGGGAGCTGTTTTTT; cdr3_aa: CASSQGSSGLGELFF
cdr3_length: 15; j_call: TRBJ2-5; v_call: TRBV11-2; clone_size: .; d_call: .; cdr3_nt: TGTGCCAGCAGCTCAGGACTTGTCTGGGGGGAGACCCAGTACTTC; cdr3_aa: CASSSGLVWGETQYF
cdr3_length: 13; j_call: TRBJ1-1; v_call: TRBV7-7; clone_size: once; d_call: TRBD1; cdr3_nt: TGTGCCATATGGGACAGAAAGAACACTGAAGCTTTCTTT; cdr3_aa: CAIWDRKNTEAFF
cdr3_length: 15; j_call: TRBJ2-5; v_call: TRBV7-2; clone_size: once; d_call: .; cdr3_nt: TGTGCCAGCAGCATTGCCAGGACTATTCAAGAGACCCAGTACTTC; cdr3_aa: CASSIARTIQETQYF
cdr3_length: 12; j_call: TRBJ2-7; v_call: TRBV30; clone_size: .; d_call: .; cdr3_nt: TGTGCCTGGGGACATGGCGCCTACGAGCAGTACTTC; cdr3_aa: CAWGHGAYEQYF
cdr3_length: 15; j_call: TRBJ2-3; v_call: TRBV5-1; clone_size: .; d_call: TRBD1; cdr3_nt: TGCGCCAGCAGCTTGGGACAGGGGGTCACAGATACGCAGTATTTT; cdr3_aa: CASSLGQGVTDTQYF
cdr3_length: 16; j_call: TRBJ2-7; v_call: TRBV9; clone_size: .; d_call: TRBD2; cdr3_nt: TGTGCCAGCAGCCCCACCCTAGCGGGCAAATCCTACGAGCAGTACTTC; cdr3_aa: CASSPTLAGKSYEQYF
cdr3_length: 15; j_call: TRBJ2-5; v_call: TRBV7-2; clone_size: .; d_call: TRBD2; cdr3_nt: TGTGCCAGCAGCAGACTAGCGGCTCCCCAAGAGACCCAGTACTTC; cdr3_aa: CASSRLAAPQETQYF
cdr3_length: 15; j_call: TRBJ2-5; v_call: TRBV4-3; clone_size: once; d_call: .; cdr3_nt: TGCGCCAGCAGCCACACCTTCGGGCACCGTGAGACCCAGTACTTC; cdr3_aa: CASSHTFGHRETQYF
cdr3_length: 15; j_call: TRBJ1-6; v_call: TRBV28; clone_size: .; d_call: TRBD1; cdr3_nt: TGTGCCAGTCTCGGCCCAGGGGGTAATATTTCACCCCTCCACTTT; cdr3_aa: CASLGPGGNISPLHF
cdr3_length: 16; j_call: TRBJ2-7; v_call: TRBV6-5; clone_size: .; d_call: .; cdr3_nt: TGTGCCAGCAGTTACGCAAACCGGGAAGCCTCCTACGAGCAGTACTTC; cdr3_aa: CASSYANREASYEQYF
cdr3_length: 19; j_call: TRBJ2-1; v_call: TRBV4-3; clone_size: .; d_call: .; cdr3_nt: TGCGCCAGCAGCCAAGACCTGGGGGAAGCGGATCCCTTGCTCAATGAGCAGTTCTTC; cdr3_aa: CASSQDLGEADPLLNEQFF
cdr3_length: 16; j_call: TRBJ2-3; v_call: TRBV7-7; clone_size: once; d_call: TRBD2; cdr3_nt: TGTGCCAGCAGCTTAGGAGGCGGGGGACGGACAGATACGCAGTATTTT; cdr3_aa: CASSLGGGGRTDTQYF
cdr3_length: 16; j_call: TRBJ2-4; v_call: TRBV5-1; clone_size: .; d_call: TRBD1; cdr3_nt: TGCGCCAGCAGCGGTGACAGGGAACTAGCCAAAAACATTCAGTACTTC; cdr3_aa: CASSGDRELAKNIQYF
cdr3_length: 11; j_call: TRBJ2-7; v_call: TRBV28; clone_size: .; d_call: .; cdr3_nt: TGTGCCAGCAGTATTGACTACGAGCAGTACTTC; cdr3_aa: CASSIDYEQYF
cdr3_length: 14; j_call: TRBJ2-7; v_call: TRBV19; clone_size: .; d_call: TRBD2; cdr3_nt: TGTGCCAGTAGTATTGCTGGGACTAGCGGCGAGCAGTACTTC; cdr3_aa: CASSIAGTSGEQYF
cdr3_length: 13; j_call: TRBJ1-2; v_call: TRBV27; clone_size: .; d_call: .; cdr3_nt: TGTGCCAGCAGTTTCTCGGCAGAATATGGCTACACCTTC; cdr3_aa: CASSFSAEYGYTF
cdr3_length: 13; j_call: TRBJ2-7; v_call: TRBV7-9; clone_size: .; d_call: .; cdr3_nt: TGTGCCAGCAGCCAAGGTAGGCCATTCGATGGGTACTTC; cdr3_aa: CASSQGRPFDGYF
cdr3_length: 15; j_call: TRBJ2-5; v_call: TRBV19; clone_size: .; d_call: .; cdr3_nt: TGTGCCAGTAGTAGGGGCCAGCCGCCTCAAGAGACCCAGTACTTC; cdr3_aa: CASSRGQPPQETQYF
cdr3_length: 15; j_call: TRBJ2-5; v_call: TRBV6-5; clone_size: .; d_call: .; cdr3_nt: TGTGCCAGCAGTTACTCAGGGCAGAGGGGAGAGACCCAGTACTTC; cdr3_aa: CASSYSGQRGETQYF